The 13 T cell receptor beta chains below were found in one sample sequenced in a study of blood T cell repertoires in COVID-19. TCRdb's copy holds only in-frame clones and misses some; the assay was immunoSEQ multiplex PCR. The table records approximately 80,000 clones, over 70% of them present only once. Sequencing used peripheral blood. Receptors were obtained from a man in his fifties with active or convalescent COVID-19.

This clone was detected a few times. CDR3 DNA: TGTGCCAGCTCACCTCCCATGAGCGGGGGGGCGAGCTCCTACGAGCAGTACTTC. Amino acids: CASSPPMSGGASSYEQYF. The V gene is TRBV18, the J gene TRBJ2-7, with 10 bases matching TRBD2. The CDR3 extends over 18 amino acids. V was pared by 3 bases and J by 0 bases, with 11 bases of the junction left unmatched. Germline assignment: CDR1 KGHSH and CDR2 LQKENI.

The chain recombines TRBV6-5 with TRBJ2-3; 12 bases fit TRBD2. The CDR3 spans 14 residues. The V segment lost 5 bases and the J segment 6 bases; nucleotides outside the gene matches: 3. Germline CDR1 reads MNHEY; CDR2 reads SVGAGI. CDR3 DNA sequence: TGTGCCAGCAGTACTAGCGGGGGGTGGGATACGCAGTATTTT. Translated, it gives CASSTSGGWDTQYF.

The chain employs TRBV10-1 and TRBJ2-2; 7 bases are a match to TRBD1. This CDR3 region has 16 residues. J lost 0 bases, V lost 5 bases, and 6 bases had no gene match. From germline, CDR1 is WNHNN and CDR2 SYGVQD (reference sequence). The CDR3 spells CASSHGQVSNTGELFF. DNA of the CDR3: TGCGCCAGCAGTCACGGACAGGTCTCGAACACCGGGGAGCTGTTTTTT.

The gene calls are TRBV10-2 and TRBJ2-5; TRBD1 might be the D (6 bases). Germline CDR1 is WSHSY and CDR2 is SAAADI. Trimming left V 4 bases short and J 4 bases short, with 13 bases between. The CDR3 consists of 14 residues. The CDR3 bases are TGCGCCAGCAGTGGCTCCGTAGGGGGAGAGACCCAGTACTTC. Translating it yields CASSGSVGGETQYF.

V usage is TRBV19 and J usage is TRBJ2-5; 7 bases map to TRBD2. The CDR3 extends over 14 amino acids. Per germline, CDR1 LNHDA and CDR2 SQIVND (reference sequence). V was clipped by 6 bases and J by 4 bases; unmatched bases: 8. The CDR3, as DNA: TGTGCCAGTAGCCAGGGACTAACAGGAGAGACCCAGTACTTC. Translating it yields CASSQGLTGETQYF.

V usage is TRBV11-2 and J usage is TRBJ2-7; 8 bases match TRBD1. The CDR3 totals 16 residues. The ends lost 1 base at V and 2 bases at J; junction bases unmatched: 7. In germline, CDR1 is SGHAT, CDR2 FQNNGV. The CDR3 spells CASSLGLSGGTYEQYF. The CDR3 DNA reads TGTGCCAGCAGCTTAGGTTTGTCAGGGGGCACCTACGAGCAGTACTTC.

The chain couples TRBV7-2 to TRBJ1-5; 8 bases line up with TRBD1. This CDR3 has 15 amino acids. V lost 3 bases, J lost 1 base, and 2 bases stayed unmatched. Germline loops: CDR1 SGHTA, CDR2 FQGNSA. The CDR3, as DNA: TGTGCCAGCAGCTTGCGGACAGGGAGCAATCAGCCCCAGCATTTT. Its translation: CASSLRTGSNQPQHF.

This chain uses TRBV6-5 with TRBJ1-4; 8 nucleotides align to TRBD1. The CDR3 runs to 15 residues. V lost 6 bases, J lost 8 bases, and 11 bases stayed unmatched. Germline V CDR1 and CDR2: MNHEY, SVGAGI. The CDR3 sequence: CASRREWSGGEKLFF. CDR3 bases: TGTGCCAGCAGACGGGAGTGGTCAGGGGGCGAAAAACTGTTTTTT.

The CDR3 DNA reads as TGTGCCAGCAGCCCAAGGGGACAGGGGAACGACGAGCAGTACTTC. This gives the protein CASSPRGQGNDEQYF. The chain couples TRBV9 to TRBJ2-7, with 10 nucleotides matching TRBD1. CDR3 length: 15 residues. Germline V gene lookup returns CDR1 SGDLS and CDR2 YYNGEE. Trimming at V came to 4 bases and at J to 5 bases, leaving 9 bases not matched to a gene.

This chain connects TRBV5-5 to TRBJ1-3; 7 bases fit TRBD1. In germline, CDR1 is SGHKS, CDR2 YYEKEE (reference sequence). With V trimmed by 5 bases and J by 0 bases, 11 bases remained unmatched. The CDR3 has 17 amino acids. Here the CDR3 DNA reads TGTGCCAGCAGTACCGGGACAGCCCTAATCTCTGGAAACACCATATATTTT. Translating gives CASSTGTALISGNTIYF.

This clone was recorded only once. The chain joins TRBV10-2 to TRBJ1-2; no clear D. V was pared by 6 bases and J by 8 bases, with 7 bases between. There are 10 residues in the CDR3. Germline V lookup: CDR1 WSHSY, CDR2 SAAADI. The CDR3 nucleotides are TGCGCCAGCAGGGGAGCCGGCTACACCTTC. It translates to CASRGAGYTF.

This chain connects TRBV5-1 to TRBJ2-7; a weak D match, TRBD1 (5 bases). This CDR3 has 12 residues. The germline V gene has CDR1 SGHRS and CDR2 YFSETQ. With 1 base removed from V and 6 bases from J, the gap between germline ends came to 8 bases. The CDR3 loop is CASSLQGPEQYF. CDR3 in DNA: TGCGCCAGCAGCTTGCAGGGCCCCGAGCAGTACTTC.

The chain combines TRBV27 with TRBJ1-5; D is perhaps TRBD1 (5 bases). The germline V gene encodes CDR1 MNHEY and CDR2 SMNVEV (reference sequence). Trimming took 8 bases from V and 0 from J, leaving 14 bases between them. The CDR3 is 15 amino acids. The CDR3 DNA follows: TGTGCCAGCCTCCCGCGGGGGAATAGCAATCAGCCCCAGCATTTT. Translation: CASLPRGNSNQPQHF.